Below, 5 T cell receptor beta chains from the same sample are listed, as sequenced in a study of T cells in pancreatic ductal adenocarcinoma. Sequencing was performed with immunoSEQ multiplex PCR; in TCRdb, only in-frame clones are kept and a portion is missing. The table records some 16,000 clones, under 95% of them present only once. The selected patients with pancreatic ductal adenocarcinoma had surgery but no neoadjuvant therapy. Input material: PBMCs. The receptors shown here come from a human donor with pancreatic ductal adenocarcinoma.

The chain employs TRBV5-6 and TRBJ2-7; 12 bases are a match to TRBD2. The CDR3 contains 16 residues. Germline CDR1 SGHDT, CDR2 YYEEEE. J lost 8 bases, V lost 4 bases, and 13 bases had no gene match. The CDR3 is CASSASSGLAGTQQYF. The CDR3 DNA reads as TGTGCCAGCAGCGCGTCGTCGGGACTAGCGGGTACGCAGCAGTACTTC.

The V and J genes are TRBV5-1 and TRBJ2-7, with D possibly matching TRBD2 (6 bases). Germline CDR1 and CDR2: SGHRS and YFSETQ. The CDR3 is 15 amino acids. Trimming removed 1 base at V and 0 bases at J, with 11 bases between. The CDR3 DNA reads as TGCGCCAGCAGCTTGTCGGGGGTAGCCTCCTACGAGCAGTACTTC. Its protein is CASSLSGVASYEQYF. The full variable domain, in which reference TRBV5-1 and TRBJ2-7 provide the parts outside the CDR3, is KAGVTQTPRYLIKTRGQQVTLSCSPISGHRSVSWYQQTPGQGLQFLFEYFSETQRNKGNFPGRFSGRQFSNSRSEMNVSTLELGDSALYLCASSLSGVASYEQYFGPGTRLTVT.

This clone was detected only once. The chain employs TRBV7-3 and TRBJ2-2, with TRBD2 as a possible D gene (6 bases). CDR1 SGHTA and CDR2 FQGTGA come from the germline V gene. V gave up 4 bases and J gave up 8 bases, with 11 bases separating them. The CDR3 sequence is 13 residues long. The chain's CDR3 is CASSSRRGGELFF. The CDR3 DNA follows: TGTGCCAGCAGCTCCCGGAGGGGAGGGGAGCTGTTTTTT.

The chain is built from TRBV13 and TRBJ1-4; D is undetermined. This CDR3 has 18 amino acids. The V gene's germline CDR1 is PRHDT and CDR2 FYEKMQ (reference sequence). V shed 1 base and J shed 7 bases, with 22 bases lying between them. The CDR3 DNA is TGTGCCAGCAGCTTAGAGGTTGGCAGCCCAGTCGGTCGTGAAAAACTGTTTTTT. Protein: CASSLEVGSPVGREKLFF.

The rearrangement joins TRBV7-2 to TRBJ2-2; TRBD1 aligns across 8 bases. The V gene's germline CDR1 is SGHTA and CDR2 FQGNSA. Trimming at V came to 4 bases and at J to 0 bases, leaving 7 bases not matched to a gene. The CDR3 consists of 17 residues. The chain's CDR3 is CASSYPAGGANTGELFF. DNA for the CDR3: TGTGCCAGCAGCTACCCGGCAGGGGGCGCGAACACCGGGGAGCTGTTTTTT.